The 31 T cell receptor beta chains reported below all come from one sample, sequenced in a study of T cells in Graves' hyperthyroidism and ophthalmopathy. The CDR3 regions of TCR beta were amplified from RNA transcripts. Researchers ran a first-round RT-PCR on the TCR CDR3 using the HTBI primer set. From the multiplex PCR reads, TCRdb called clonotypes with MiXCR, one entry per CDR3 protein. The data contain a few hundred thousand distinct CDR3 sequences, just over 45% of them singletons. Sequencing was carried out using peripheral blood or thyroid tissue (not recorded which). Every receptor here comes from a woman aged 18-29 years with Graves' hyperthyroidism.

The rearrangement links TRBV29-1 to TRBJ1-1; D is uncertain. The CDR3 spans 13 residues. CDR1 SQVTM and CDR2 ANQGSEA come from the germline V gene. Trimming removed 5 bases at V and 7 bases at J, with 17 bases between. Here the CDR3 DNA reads TGCAGCGTTCGGGAGCGAGGGTCACTTGAAGCTTTCTTT. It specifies CSVRERGSLEAFF.

CDR3 nucleotides: TGCGCCAGCAGCCACCCGGGACTAGCGGGAGGCTTCATGGACGAGCAGTACTTC. It codes for CASSHPGLAGGFMDEQYF. The gene calls are TRBV4-1 and TRBJ2-7; 15 bases fit TRBD2. This CDR3 contains 18 residues. V lost 3 bases to trimming and J lost 5 bases; unmatched junction nucleotides: 11. Germline CDR1 MGHRA, CDR2 YSYEKL.

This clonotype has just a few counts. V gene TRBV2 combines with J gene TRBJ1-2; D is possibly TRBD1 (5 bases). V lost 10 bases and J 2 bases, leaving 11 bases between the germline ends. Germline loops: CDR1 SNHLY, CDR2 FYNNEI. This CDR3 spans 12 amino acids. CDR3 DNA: TGTGCCAACCGGGACGCCAACTATGGCTACACCTTC. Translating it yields CANRDANYGYTF.

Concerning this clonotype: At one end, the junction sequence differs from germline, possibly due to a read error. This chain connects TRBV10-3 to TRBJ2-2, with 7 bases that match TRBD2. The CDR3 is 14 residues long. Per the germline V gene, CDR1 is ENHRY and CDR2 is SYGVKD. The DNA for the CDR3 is TGTGCCATCAGTGAACGGGGGGAGTTTGGGGAGCTGCTTTTT. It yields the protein CAISERGEFGELLF.

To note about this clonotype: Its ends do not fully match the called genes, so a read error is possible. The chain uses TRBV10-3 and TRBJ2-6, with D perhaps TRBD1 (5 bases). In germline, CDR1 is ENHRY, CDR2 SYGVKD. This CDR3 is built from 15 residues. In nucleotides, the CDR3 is TGTGCCATCAGTACGGGTGGGGCTAGGGTGAACACTGAAGCTTTC. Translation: CAISTGGARVNTEAF.

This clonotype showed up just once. The CDR3 loop reads CASSSGTPQHF. The DNA for the CDR3 is TGTGCCAGCAGCTCCGGGACGCCCCAGCATTTT. The chain joins TRBV7-9 to TRBJ1-5; D perhaps matches TRBD1 (5 bases). The germline gives CDR1 SEHNR, CDR2 FQNEAQ (reference sequence). Deletions cut 4 bases from V and 9 bases from J, with 7 bases between. This CDR3 is 11 amino acids long.

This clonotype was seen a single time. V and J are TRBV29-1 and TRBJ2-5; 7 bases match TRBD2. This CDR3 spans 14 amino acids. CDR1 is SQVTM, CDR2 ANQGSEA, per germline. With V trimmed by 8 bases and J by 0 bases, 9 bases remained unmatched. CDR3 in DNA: TGCAGCCCTCCGGGGCGGGGGTACCAAGAGACCCAGTACTTC. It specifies CSPPGRGYQETQYF.

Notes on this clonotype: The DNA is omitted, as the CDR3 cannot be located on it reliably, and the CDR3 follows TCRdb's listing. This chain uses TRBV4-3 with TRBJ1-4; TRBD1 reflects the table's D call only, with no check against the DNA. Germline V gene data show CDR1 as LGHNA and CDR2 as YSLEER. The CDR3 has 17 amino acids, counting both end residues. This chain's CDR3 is CASSRGKPGPRLKNCFF.

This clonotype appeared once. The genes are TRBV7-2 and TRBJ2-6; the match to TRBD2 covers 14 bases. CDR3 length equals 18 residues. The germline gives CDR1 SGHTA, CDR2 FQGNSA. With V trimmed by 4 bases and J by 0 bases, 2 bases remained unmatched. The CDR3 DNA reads TGTGCCAGCAGCTCCGGGACTAGCGGGAGCTCTGGGGCCAACGTCCTGACTTTC. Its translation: CASSSGTSGSSGANVLTF.

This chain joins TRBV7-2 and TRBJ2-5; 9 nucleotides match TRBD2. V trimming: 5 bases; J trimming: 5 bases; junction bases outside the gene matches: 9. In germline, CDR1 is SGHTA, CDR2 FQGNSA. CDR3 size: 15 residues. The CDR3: CASSSLAGVLETQYF. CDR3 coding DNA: TGTGCCAGCAGCAGCTTAGCGGGAGTATTGGAGACCCAGTACTTC.

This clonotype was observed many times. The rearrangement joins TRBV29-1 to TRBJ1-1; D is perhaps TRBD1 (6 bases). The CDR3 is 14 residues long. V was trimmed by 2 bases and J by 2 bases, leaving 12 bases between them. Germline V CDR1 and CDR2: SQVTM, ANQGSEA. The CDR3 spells CSVERGRGNTEAFF. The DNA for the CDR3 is TGCAGCGTTGAAAGGGGCAGGGGCAACACTGAAGCTTTCTTT.

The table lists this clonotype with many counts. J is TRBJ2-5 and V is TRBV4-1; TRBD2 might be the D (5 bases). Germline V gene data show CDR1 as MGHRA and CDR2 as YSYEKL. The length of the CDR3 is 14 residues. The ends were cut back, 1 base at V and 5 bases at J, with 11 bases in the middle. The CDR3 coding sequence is TGCGCCAGCAGCCAAGGAGTAGGCGGGGAGACCCAGTACTTC. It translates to CASSQGVGGETQYF.

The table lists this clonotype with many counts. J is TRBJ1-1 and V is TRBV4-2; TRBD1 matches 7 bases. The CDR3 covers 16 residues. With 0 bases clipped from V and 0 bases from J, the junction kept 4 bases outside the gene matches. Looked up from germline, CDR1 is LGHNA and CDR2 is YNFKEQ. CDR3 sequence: CASSQDEQGMNTEAFF. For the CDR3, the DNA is TGTGCCAGCAGCCAAGATGAACAGGGGATGAACACTGAAGCTTTCTTT.

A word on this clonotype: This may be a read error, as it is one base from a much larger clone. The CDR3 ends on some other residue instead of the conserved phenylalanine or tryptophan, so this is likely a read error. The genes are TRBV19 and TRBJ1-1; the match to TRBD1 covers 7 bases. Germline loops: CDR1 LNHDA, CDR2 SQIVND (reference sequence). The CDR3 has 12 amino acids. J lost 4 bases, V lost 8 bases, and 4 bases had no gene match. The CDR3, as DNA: TGTGCCAGTGGTGACAGGGTCACTGAAGCTTTCTCT. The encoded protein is CASGDRVTEAFS.

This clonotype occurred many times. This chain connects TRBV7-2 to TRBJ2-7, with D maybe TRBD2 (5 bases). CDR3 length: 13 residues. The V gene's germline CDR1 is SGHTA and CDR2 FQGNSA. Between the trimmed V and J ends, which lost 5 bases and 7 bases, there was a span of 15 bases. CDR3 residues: CASSPGSWEEQYF. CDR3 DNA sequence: TGTGCCAGCAGCCCCGGGTCCTGGGAGGAGCAGTACTTC.

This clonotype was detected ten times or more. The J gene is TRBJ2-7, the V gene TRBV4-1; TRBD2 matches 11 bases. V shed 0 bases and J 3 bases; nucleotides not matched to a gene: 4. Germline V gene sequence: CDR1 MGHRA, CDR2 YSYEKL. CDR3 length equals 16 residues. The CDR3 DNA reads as TGCGCCAGCAGCCAAGATCGGCTAGCGGGAGGCTACGAGCAGTACTTC. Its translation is CASSQDRLAGGYEQYF.

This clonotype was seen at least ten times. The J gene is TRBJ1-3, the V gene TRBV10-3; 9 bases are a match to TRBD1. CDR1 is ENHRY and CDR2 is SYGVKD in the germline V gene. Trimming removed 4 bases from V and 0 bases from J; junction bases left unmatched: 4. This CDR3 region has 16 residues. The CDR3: CAISAGTGNSGNTIYF. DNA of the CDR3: TGTGCCATCAGTGCCGGGACAGGGAACTCTGGAAACACCATATATTTT.

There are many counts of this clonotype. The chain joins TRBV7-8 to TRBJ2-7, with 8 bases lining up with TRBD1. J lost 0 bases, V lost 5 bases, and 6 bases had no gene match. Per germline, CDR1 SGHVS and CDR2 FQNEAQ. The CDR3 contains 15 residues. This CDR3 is CASSPGQASSYEQYF. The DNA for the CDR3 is TGTGCCAGCAGCCCGGGACAGGCTAGCTCCTACGAGCAGTACTTC.

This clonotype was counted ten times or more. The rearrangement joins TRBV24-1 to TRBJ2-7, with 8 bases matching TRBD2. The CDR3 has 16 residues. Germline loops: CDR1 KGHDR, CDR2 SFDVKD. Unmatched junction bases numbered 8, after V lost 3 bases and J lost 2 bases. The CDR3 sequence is CATSDPTSGTPYEQYF. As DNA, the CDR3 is TGTGCCACCAGTGATCCTACTAGCGGAACCCCCTACGAGCAGTACTTC.

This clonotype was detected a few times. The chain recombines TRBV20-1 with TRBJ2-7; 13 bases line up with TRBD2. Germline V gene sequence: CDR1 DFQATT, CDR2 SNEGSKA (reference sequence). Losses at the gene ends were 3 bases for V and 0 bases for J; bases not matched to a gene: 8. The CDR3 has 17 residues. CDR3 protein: CSASPGLAGRSSYEQYF. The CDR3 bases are TGCAGTGCTAGCCCGGGACTAGCGGGAAGGAGCTCCTACGAGCAGTACTTC.

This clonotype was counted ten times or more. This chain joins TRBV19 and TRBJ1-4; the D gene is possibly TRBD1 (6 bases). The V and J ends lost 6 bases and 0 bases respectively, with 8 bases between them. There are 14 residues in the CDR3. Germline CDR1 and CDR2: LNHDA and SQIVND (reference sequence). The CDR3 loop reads CASRQGSTNEKLFF. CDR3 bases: TGTGCCAGTAGACAGGGTTCAACTAATGAAAAACTGTTTTTT.

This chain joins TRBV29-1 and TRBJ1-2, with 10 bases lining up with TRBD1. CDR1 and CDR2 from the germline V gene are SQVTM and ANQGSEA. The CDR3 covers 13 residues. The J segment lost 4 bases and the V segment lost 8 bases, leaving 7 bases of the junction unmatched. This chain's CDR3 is CSLVTGGFYGYTF. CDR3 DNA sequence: TGCAGCTTAGTGACAGGGGGCTTCTATGGCTACACCTTC.

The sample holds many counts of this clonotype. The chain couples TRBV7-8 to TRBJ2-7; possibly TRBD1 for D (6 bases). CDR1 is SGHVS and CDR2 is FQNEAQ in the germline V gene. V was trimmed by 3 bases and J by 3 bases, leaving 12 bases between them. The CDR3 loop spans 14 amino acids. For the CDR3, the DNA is TGTGCCAGCAGCTTTGAACCGGACAGCTACGAGCAGTACTTC. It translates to CASSFEPDSYEQYF.

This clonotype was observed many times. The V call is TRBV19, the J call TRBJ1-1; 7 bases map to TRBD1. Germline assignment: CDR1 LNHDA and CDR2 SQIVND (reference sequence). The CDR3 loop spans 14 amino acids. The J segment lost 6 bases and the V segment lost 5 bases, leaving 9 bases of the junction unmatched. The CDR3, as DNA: TGTGCCAGTAGTTATACAGGGGATAGCGCTGAAGCTTTCTTT. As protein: CASSYTGDSAEAFF. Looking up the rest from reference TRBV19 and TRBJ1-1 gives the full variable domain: DGGITQSPKYLFRKEGQNVTLSCEQNLNHDAMYWYRQDPGQGLRLIYYSQIVNDFQKGDIAEGYSVSREKKESFPLTVTSAQKNPTAFYLCASSYTGDSAEAFFGQGTRLTVV.

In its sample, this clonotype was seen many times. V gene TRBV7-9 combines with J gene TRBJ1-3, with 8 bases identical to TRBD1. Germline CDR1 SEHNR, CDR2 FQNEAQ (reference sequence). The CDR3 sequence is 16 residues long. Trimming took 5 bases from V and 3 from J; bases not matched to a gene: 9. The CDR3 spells CASSPVPGGDGNTIYF. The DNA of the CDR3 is TGTGCCAGCAGCCCCGTCCCAGGGGGCGATGGAAACACCATATATTTT.

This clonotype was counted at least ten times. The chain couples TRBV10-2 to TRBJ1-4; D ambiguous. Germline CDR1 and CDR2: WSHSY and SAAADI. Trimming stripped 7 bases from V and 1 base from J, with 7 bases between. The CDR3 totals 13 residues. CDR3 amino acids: CASKVGTNEKLFF. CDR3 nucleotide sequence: TGCGCCAGCAAGGTTGGAACTAATGAAAAACTGTTTTTT.

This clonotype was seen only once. CDR3 coding DNA: TGTGCCAGCAGTGAAGCGGTGGCGGCAGGGGGTGAAAAACTGTTTTTT. As protein: CASSEAVAAGGEKLFF. The chain uses TRBV6-6 and TRBJ1-4, with 7 nucleotides matching TRBD1. V shed 5 bases and J 7 bases; nucleotides not matched to a gene: 13. Germline CDR1 is MNHNY and CDR2 is SVGAGI (reference sequence). CDR3 length equals 16 residues.

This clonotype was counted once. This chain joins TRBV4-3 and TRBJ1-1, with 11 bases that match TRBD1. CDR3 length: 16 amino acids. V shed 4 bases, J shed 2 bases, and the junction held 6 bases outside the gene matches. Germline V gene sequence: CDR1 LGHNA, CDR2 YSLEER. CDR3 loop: CASSLGQGVGNTEAFF. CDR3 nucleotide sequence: TGCGCCAGCAGCCTGGGACAGGGGGTTGGAAACACTGAAGCTTTCTTT.

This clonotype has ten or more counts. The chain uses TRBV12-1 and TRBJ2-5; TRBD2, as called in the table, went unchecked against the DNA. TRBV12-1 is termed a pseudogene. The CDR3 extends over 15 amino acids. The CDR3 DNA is TGTGCCAGCAGCCCCCGTAGCGGGATGGTGGAGACCCAGTACTTC. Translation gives CASSPRSGMVETQYF.

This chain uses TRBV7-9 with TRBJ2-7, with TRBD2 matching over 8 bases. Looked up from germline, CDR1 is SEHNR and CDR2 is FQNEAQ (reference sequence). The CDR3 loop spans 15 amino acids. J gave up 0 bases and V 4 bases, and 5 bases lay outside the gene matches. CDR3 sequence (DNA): TGTGCCAGCAGCTATAGCGGGAAGGCCTCCTACGAGCAGTACTTC. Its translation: CASSYSGKASYEQYF. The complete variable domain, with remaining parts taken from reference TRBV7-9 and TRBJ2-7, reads DTGVSQNPRHKITKRGQNVTFRCDPISEHNRLYWYRQTLGQGPEFLTYFQNEAQLEKSRLLSDRFSAERPKGSFSTLEIQRTEQGDSAMYLCASSYSGKASYEQYFGPGTRLTVT.

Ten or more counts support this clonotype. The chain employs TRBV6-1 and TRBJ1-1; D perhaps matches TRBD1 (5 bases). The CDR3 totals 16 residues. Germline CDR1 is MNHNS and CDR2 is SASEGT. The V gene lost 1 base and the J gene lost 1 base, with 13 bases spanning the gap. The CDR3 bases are TGTGCCAGCAGTGAAGAAGGGGCAAGTAGGAACACTGAAGCTTTCTTT. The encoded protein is CASSEEGASRNTEAFF.